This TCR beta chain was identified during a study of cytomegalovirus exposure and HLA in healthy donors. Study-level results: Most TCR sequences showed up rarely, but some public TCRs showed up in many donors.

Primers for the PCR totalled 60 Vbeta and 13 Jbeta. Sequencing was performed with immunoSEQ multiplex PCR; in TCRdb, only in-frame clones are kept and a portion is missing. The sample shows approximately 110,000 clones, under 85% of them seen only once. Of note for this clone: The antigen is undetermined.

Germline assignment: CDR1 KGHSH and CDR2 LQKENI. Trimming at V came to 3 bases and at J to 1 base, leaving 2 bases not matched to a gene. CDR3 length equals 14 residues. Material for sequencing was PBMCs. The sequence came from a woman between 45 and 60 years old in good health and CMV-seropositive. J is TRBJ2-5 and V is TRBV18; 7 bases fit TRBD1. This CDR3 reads CASSPGQLQETQYF. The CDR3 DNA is TGTGCCAGCTCACCGGGACAGCTCCAAGAGACCCAGTACTTC. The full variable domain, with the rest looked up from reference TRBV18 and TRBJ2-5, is NAGVMQNPRHLVRRRGQEARLRCSPMKGHSHVYWYRQLPEEGLKFMVYLQKENIIDESGMPKERFSAEFPKEGPSILRIQQVVRGDSAAYFCASSPGQLQETQYFGPGTRLLVL.